The following is a TCR beta chain sequence with its context. The sample comes from a study of blood T cell repertoires in COVID-19. Overall study: Nucleic acid was either cDNA or gDNA, and it came from T cells, B-cell-depleted T cells, or PBMCs.

CDR3 size: 14 residues. CDR1 is SGHDT and CDR2 is YYEEEE in the germline V gene. V lost 4 bases, J lost 2 bases, and 11 bases lay in between. Per the original data handling: Nucleated cell number was recorded as an estimate derived from reference gene primer amplification. Sequencing used immunoSEQ multiplex PCR; TCRdb keeps in-frame clones, though not all of them. The V and J calls and clone size were taken over from that table, and D and trimming were inferred from the DNA. The table lists some 200,000 clones, approximately 84% of them singletons. Sequenced sample: peripheral blood. The receptor was isolated from a woman in her fifties or sixties with active or convalescent COVID-19. The V call is TRBV5-6, the J call TRBJ2-3; no clear D. The CDR3 loop is CASSPTLPTDTQYF. The CDR3 bases are TGTGCCAGCAGCCCCACGCTACCCACAGATACGCAGTATTTT.